These 27 T cell receptor beta chains share one sample of origin, sequenced in a study of blood T cell repertoires in COVID-19. Some clones are missing from TCRdb's copy, which holds only in-frame ones; the method was immunoSEQ multiplex PCR. The repertoire includes roughly 230,000 clones, roughly 80% of them detected once, and about 7.4% sits in the top ten. Sequencing was performed on peripheral blood. Source of these receptors: a woman between 45 and 60 years old with acute or convalescent COVID-19.

This chain connects TRBV10-3 to TRBJ1-4; D gene ambiguous. The CDR3 is made up of 15 amino acids. Germline loops: CDR1 ENHRY, CDR2 SYGVKD. Trimming shortened V by 3 bases and J by 4 bases, and 12 bases separated the two germline ends. The CDR3 region has the DNA TGTGCCATCAGTGATTCTGGCGGGAGTAATGAAAAACTGTTTTTT. Protein sequence: CAISDSGGSNEKLFF.

CDR3 sequence (DNA): TGCAGTGCTCCGTGGGGGGACGAGCAGTACTTC. This codes for CSAPWGDEQYF. This chain uses TRBV20-1 with TRBJ2-7; maybe TRBD2 (6 bases). Germline loops: CDR1 DFQATT, CDR2 SNEGSKA (reference sequence). The V and J ends lost 5 bases and 5 bases respectively, with 10 bases between them. This CDR3 contains 11 residues.

The CDR3 here is CASSPGPTSYEQYF. In nucleotides, the CDR3 is TGTGCCAGCAGCCCAGGGCCGACCTCCTACGAGCAGTACTTC. V usage is TRBV28 and J usage is TRBJ2-7, with a possible D match to TRBD1 (5 bases). The CDR3 is 14 amino acids. Germline-derived CDR1 and CDR2 are MDHEN and SYDVKM. V was clipped by 6 bases and J by 0 bases, with 12 bases between them.

The chain recombines TRBV7-9 with TRBJ2-1; 7 nucleotides line up with TRBD1. Germline CDR1 is SEHNR and CDR2 is FQNEAQ (reference sequence). V was clipped by 5 bases and J by 4 bases; unmatched bases: 11. This CDR3 comprises 16 residues. The DNA of the CDR3 is TGTGCCAGCAGCCACCGGGCCGGGACAGATTACAATGAGCAGTTCTTC. Translation gives CASSHRAGTDYNEQFF. The full variable domain, in which reference TRBV7-9 and TRBJ2-1 provide the parts outside the CDR3, is DTGVSQNPRHKITKRGQNVTFRCDPISEHNRLYWYRQTLGQGPEFLTYFQNEAQLEKSRLLSDRFSAERPKGSFSTLEIQRTEQGDSAMYLCASSHRAGTDYNEQFFGPGTRLTVL.

The V gene is TRBV12-5, the J gene TRBJ1-5; TRBD1 matches at 9 bases. Trimming cost V 1 base and J 4 bases; bases outside gene matches: 2. This CDR3 has 15 residues. Germline V gene lookup returns CDR1 LGHNT and CDR2 FRNRAP. The CDR3 sequence is CASGLGDRVNQPQHF. In DNA, the CDR3 is TGTGCTAGTGGTTTGGGGGACAGGGTTAATCAGCCCCAGCATTTT.

The chain is built from TRBV3-1 (or the pseudogene TRBV3-2) and TRBJ2-4, with 11 positions matching TRBD2. The CDR3 consists of 17 residues. The junction had 11 bases not matched to a gene; V was cut back by 4 bases and J by 6 bases. The V gene's germline CDR1 is LGHDT and CDR2 YNNKEL (reference sequence). The CDR3 nucleotides read TGTGCCAGCAGCCCCCGCAGTAGCGGGAGGGTGGGAAACATTCAGTACTTC. Encoded protein: CASSPRSSGRVGNIQYF.

This chain connects TRBV12-3 or TRBV12-4 to TRBJ2-3; perhaps TRBD2 as D (5 bases). Trimming left V 3 bases short and J 1 base short, with 5 bases between. The CDR3 is 13 residues long. The CDR3 here is CASSFGGTDTQYF. The CDR3 DNA sequence: TGTGCCAGCAGTTTCGGGGGCACAGATACGCAGTATTTT.

The J gene is TRBJ2-1, the V gene TRBV24-1; TRBD1 might be the D (6 bases). Trimming took off 10 bases at V and 2 bases at J, with 14 bases between the two ends. This CDR3 comprises 14 residues. The germline V gene has CDR1 KGHDR and CDR2 SFDVKD. CDR3 DNA: TGTGCCACGTCTACAGGGCCCCCCTACAATGAGCAGTTCTTC. This gives the protein CATSTGPPYNEQFF.

This clone was seen once. This sequence joins TRBV6-2 or TRBV6-3 and TRBJ1-4; TRBD1 matches 9 bases. CDR1 is MNHEY, CDR2 SVGEGT, per germline. The CDR3 is made up of 14 amino acids. V was pared by 0 bases and J by 9 bases, with 2 bases of the junction left unmatched. The CDR3 DNA reads as TGTGCCAGCAGTTACTCGGGGACAGGGAAAAAACTGTTTTTT. It is translated as CASSYSGTGKKLFF.

The CDR3 protein is CASSYSIPGQNYEQYF. The CDR3 DNA reads as TGTGCCAGCAGTTACTCGATACCCGGACAGAACTACGAGCAGTACTTC. The chain joins TRBV6-2 or TRBV6-3 to TRBJ2-7; a possible D gene is TRBD1 (6 bases). This CDR3 is built from 16 residues. V was cut by 0 bases and J by 3 bases, with 15 bases left in between. CDR1 is MNHEY, CDR2 SVGEGT, per germline.

The rearrangement links TRBV7-3 to TRBJ2-1; TRBD1 agrees at 9 bases. Germline lookup yields CDR1 SGHTA and CDR2 FQGTGA. V was pared by 5 bases and J by 2 bases, with 4 bases of the junction left unmatched. This CDR3 comprises 15 residues. The CDR3 protein is CASSTQGAPYNEQFF. The CDR3, as DNA: TGTGCCAGCAGCACACAGGGGGCGCCCTACAATGAGCAGTTCTTC.

This chain uses TRBV10-2 with TRBJ1-3; a weak D match, TRBD1 (5 bases). Germline V lookup: CDR1 WSHSY, CDR2 SAAADI. CDR3 length equals 13 residues. Trimming removed 5 bases at V and 3 bases at J, with 8 bases between. The CDR3 nucleotides read TGCGCCAGCAGTTCAGGGCTTGGAAACACCATATATTTT. Translated: CASSSGLGNTIYF.

The gene calls are TRBV2 and TRBJ2-2; 7 positions match TRBD1. The CDR3 runs 15 residues. Germline lookup yields CDR1 SNHLY and CDR2 FYNNEI. The V segment lost 5 bases and the J segment 1 base; nucleotides outside the gene matches: 4. CDR3: CASSLRQGNTGELFF. The CDR3 DNA sequence: TGTGCCAGCAGTCTCAGACAGGGGAACACCGGGGAGCTGTTTTTT.

This clone was seen a single time. The gene calls are TRBV6-6 and TRBJ2-1; D is unclear. The V gene's germline CDR1 is MNHNY and CDR2 SVGAGI (reference sequence). The V gene lost 2 bases and the J gene lost 9 bases, with 8 bases spanning the gap. The CDR3 runs 12 residues. In DNA, the CDR3 is TGTGCCAGCAGTTACCTAGGCGGTGAGCAGTTCTTC. This sequence encodes CASSYLGGEQFF.

The rearrangement joins TRBV5-1 to TRBJ2-3, with 9 bases fitting TRBD2. Germline assignment: CDR1 SGHRS and CDR2 YFSETQ. CDR3 size: 16 residues. V gave up 3 bases and J gave up 2 bases; unmatched junction bases: 7. Written as DNA, the CDR3 is TGCGCCAGCAGCTACAGACTAGCGGCCTACACAGATACGCAGTATTTT. Protein sequence: CASSYRLAAYTDTQYF.

The V call is TRBV21-1, the J call TRBJ2-7; TRBD1 was called by the table and not checked on the DNA. TRBV21-1 is a listed pseudogene. The length of the CDR3 is 16 residues. CDR3 DNA sequence: TGTGCCAGCAGCAAAGAGCCAAGGCAGGGGGCTTACGAGCAGTACTTC. Translated: CASSKEPRQGAYEQYF.

The genes are TRBV18 and TRBJ1-6; D gene unclear. Germline lookup yields CDR1 KGHSH and CDR2 LQKENI. This CDR3 spans 15 amino acids. V was clipped by 2 bases and J by 5 bases, with 10 bases between them. CDR3: CASSPGRTDNSPLHF. The CDR3 DNA reads as TGTGCCAGCTCACCAGGAAGGACTGATAATTCACCCCTCCACTTT.

This clone was detected once. V and J are TRBV5-1 and TRBJ1-1, with D possibly being TRBD1 (5 bases). Trimming cost V 5 bases and J 0 bases, with 11 bases left between them. CDR1 is SGHRS and CDR2 is YFSETQ in the germline V gene. The CDR3 has 14 residues. The CDR3 spells CASRKDSLNTEAFF. The CDR3 DNA reads as TGCGCCAGCAGAAAAGACAGCTTGAACACTGAAGCTTTCTTT.

The chain employs TRBV5-5 and TRBJ1-2; 9 nucleotides align to TRBD1. Trimming took 3 bases from V and 8 from J; bases not matched to a gene: 5. In germline, CDR1 is SGHKS, CDR2 YYEKEE (reference sequence). The CDR3 is 13 amino acids. The CDR3 sequence is CASSWRQGVGYTF. In DNA, the CDR3 is TGTGCCAGCAGCTGGAGACAGGGGGTCGGCTACACCTTC.

The gene calls are TRBV7-9 and TRBJ2-5, with a possible D match to TRBD1 (5 bases). CDR1 is SEHNR and CDR2 is FQNEAQ in the germline V gene (reference sequence). There are 15 residues in the CDR3. V dropped 1 base and J dropped 2 bases, with 11 bases sitting between them. The CDR3 region has the DNA TGTGCCAGCAGCTTAGGCCTACAGGCGCAAGAGACCCAGTACTTC. The encoded protein is CASSLGLQAQETQYF. Together with reference TRBV7-9 and TRBJ2-5, the CDR3 gives the full variable domain: DTGVSQNPRHKITKRGQNVTFRCDPISEHNRLYWYRQTLGQGPEFLTYFQNEAQLEKSRLLSDRFSAERPKGSFSTLEIQRTEQGDSAMYLCASSLGLQAQETQYFGPGTRLLVL.

The chain links TRBV27 to TRBJ2-3; TRBD2 is a possible D gene (6 bases). The germline V gene encodes CDR1 MNHEY and CDR2 SMNVEV (reference sequence). The CDR3 has 15 amino acids. V lost 8 bases and J 0 bases, leaving 15 bases between the germline ends. The CDR3 DNA sequence: TGTGCCAGCCAACGGAGGGATTCTAGCACAGATACGCAGTATTTT. Translating gives CASQRRDSSTDTQYF.

The chain uses TRBV2 and TRBJ1-2; D perhaps matches TRBD1 (6 bases). Deletions cut 4 bases from V and 2 bases from J, with 11 bases between. The CDR3 length is 14 residues. Germline CDR1 SNHLY, CDR2 FYNNEI. CDR3 DNA: TGTGCCAGCAGTGGTATGCAGGGGAACTATGGCTACACCTTC. Translating gives CASSGMQGNYGYTF.

The chain joins TRBV6-5 to TRBJ1-1; D remains ambiguous. With 8 bases removed from V and 5 bases from J, the gap between germline ends came to 9 bases. Germline V lookup: CDR1 MNHEY, CDR2 SVGAGI. The CDR3 has 11 residues. CDR3 DNA sequence: TGTGCCAGCCTAGGAGGGACTGAAGCTTTCTTT. This translates into CASLGGTEAFF.

In this sample, this clone turned up once. This chain links TRBV19 with TRBJ1-2; possible D gene TRBD1, 5 bases. The CDR3 has 13 residues. The germline CDR1 and CDR2 sequences are LNHDA and SQIVND (reference sequence). V lost 3 bases to trimming and J lost 8 bases, with 13 bases between them. CDR3 in amino acids: CASSIWGREGYTF. CDR3 nucleotide sequence: TGTGCCAGTAGTATTTGGGGCCGCGAAGGCTACACCTTC.

The genes are TRBV5-6 and TRBJ1-1, with D perhaps matching TRBD1 (6 bases). CDR1 and CDR2 from the germline V gene are SGHDT and YYEEEE. Trimming pared 6 bases from V and 4 bases from J, leaving 22 bases between. The CDR3 is made up of 16 amino acids. DNA of the CDR3: TGTGCCAGCACCTCGGGAGGGGGTGTCCGTGGCACTGAAGCTTTCTTT. Amino acids: CASTSGGGVRGTEAFF.

V gene TRBV7-9 combines with J gene TRBJ2-5; 8 bases match TRBD2. The ends lost 5 bases at V and 1 base at J; junction bases unmatched: 3. Germline values: CDR1 SEHNR, CDR2 FQNEAQ (reference sequence). There are 14 residues in the CDR3. The CDR3 loop is CASSPSGSQETQYF. In DNA, the CDR3 is TGTGCCAGCAGCCCTAGCGGGTCCCAAGAGACCCAGTACTTC.

This rearrangement joins TRBV7-6 to TRBJ2-5; 7 nucleotides agree with TRBD1. There are 15 residues in the CDR3. The junction had 6 bases not matched to a gene; V was cut back by 0 bases and J by 5 bases. Germline CDR1 and CDR2: SGHVS and FNYEAQ. CDR3 nucleotide sequence: TGTGCCAGCAGCTTAGCTGGACAGGTCGCGGAGACCCAGTACTTC. It codes for CASSLAGQVAETQYF.